The 7 T cell receptor beta chains below were found in one sample sequenced in a study of CD8+ T cells in alopecia areata. Regarding treatment: oral pan-JAK inhibitor, 5-10 mg twice daily. Extracted from the samples, RNA was reverse transcribed into cDNA to serve as the sequencing template. TCRdb keeps only in-frame clones here, not all; method: immunoSEQ multiplex PCR. Of some 210,000 clones in the sample, just over 65% were seen once. The material sequenced was CD4+ T cells sorted from blood, taken between weeks 43 and 45, from a patient treated with tofacitinib. Receptors were obtained from a human donor with alopecia areata.

In DNA form, the CDR3 reads TGTGCCATATCGAGGACTAGCGGGGGTGGAGAGACCCAGTACTTC. Protein product: CAISRTSGGGETQYF. The chain couples TRBV6-6 to TRBJ2-5, with TRBD2 matching over 13 bases. CDR1 is MNHNY, CDR2 SVGAGI, per germline (reference sequence). The CDR3 loop spans 15 amino acids. With V trimmed by 10 bases and J by 4 bases, 9 bases remained unmatched.

In this sample, this clone turned up many times. The CDR3 protein is CASSTSRGEQYF. DNA for the CDR3: TGTGCCAGCTCAACGAGCAGGGGCGAGCAGTACTTC. This chain links TRBV18 with TRBJ2-7, with a possible D match to TRBD1 (6 bases). The V end lost 5 bases, the J end lost 6 bases, and 11 bases lay between the germline ends. The CDR3 extends over 12 amino acids. Per germline, CDR1 KGHSH and CDR2 LQKENI.

The sample holds one count of this clone. The J gene is TRBJ2-1, the V gene TRBV7-2, with 10 bases lining up with TRBD1. Germline V lookup: CDR1 SGHTA, CDR2 FQGNSA. Unmatched junction bases numbered 11, after V lost 1 base and J lost 5 bases. The CDR3 has 18 residues. The CDR3 here is CASSLVPAGQGKNNEQFF. In DNA form, the CDR3 reads TGTGCCAGCAGCTTAGTCCCTGCGGGACAGGGGAAGAACAATGAGCAGTTCTTC.

V gene TRBV5-1 combines with J gene TRBJ2-3; no clear D. With 1 base removed from V and 2 bases from J, the gap between germline ends came to 11 bases. Germline assignment: CDR1 SGHRS and CDR2 YFSETQ. The CDR3 is made up of 15 amino acids. The CDR3 DNA reads TGCGCCAGCAGCTTGCCGACGGATCTCACAGATACGCAGTATTTT. Translated, it gives CASSLPTDLTDTQYF.

The chain uses TRBV29-1 and TRBJ2-1; D not resolved. Germline V CDR1 and CDR2: SQVTM, ANQGSEA. The V end lost 7 bases, the J end lost 0 bases, and 10 bases lay between the germline ends. This CDR3 spans 13 amino acids. The CDR3, as DNA: TGCAGCGGGGTAACCCGCTCCTACAATGAGCAGTTCTTC. Residues: CSGVTRSYNEQFF.

The V and J genes are TRBV28 and TRBJ2-3; TRBD1 is a possible D gene (6 bases). CDR3 size: 17 residues. V lost 7 bases and J 5 bases, leaving 25 bases between the germline ends. Germline CDR1 and CDR2: MDHEN and SYDVKM. The CDR3 nucleotides read TGTGCCAGCACCACTCCCCCAGGGGCAAGGGGGAAAGATACGCAGTATTTT. Protein: CASTTPPGARGKDTQYF.

This clone has more than one count but fewer than ten. J is TRBJ1-5 and V is TRBV29-1; D not resolved. Germline CDR1 and CDR2: SQVTM and ANQGSEA. This CDR3 is built from 13 residues. Trimming stripped 8 bases from V and 9 bases from J, with 20 bases between. The CDR3 DNA reads as TGCAGCTGCGTCACCAGGTTGGACGGGCCCCAGCATTTT. This gives the protein CSCVTRLDGPQHF. The variable domain in full, with the rest retrieved from reference TRBV29-1 and TRBJ1-5, is SAVISQKPSRDICQRGTSLTIQCQVDSQVTMMFWYRQQPGQSLTLIATANQGSEATYESGFVIDKFPISRPNLTFSTLTVSNMSPEDSSIYLCSCVTRLDGPQHFGDGTRLSIL.